A selection of T cell receptor beta chains follows, all from one sample in a study of CD8+CD57+ T cells in acquired aplastic anemia. TCRdb re-analysed the reads in MiXCR, keeping a single row per CDR3 protein. The repertoire holds fewer than 200,000 distinct CDR3 sequences, with less than 60% as singletons. The sample comprised sorted CD4+, CD8+, or CD8+CD57+ T cells (not recorded which) from PBMCs. The receptors here all came from a human donor with aplastic anemia. Both conserved end residues are part of each CDR3. D genes are given only for firm matches. The listing skips clone size in some rows; elsewhere it reads once, few, many or a size class.

j_gene: TRBJ1-2; d_gene: NA; abundance: NA; v_gene: TRBV13; CDR3nt: TGTGCCAGCCGTAAACCGCCACGAGAAGAAGGGGAAGGCTACACCTTC; CDR3aa: CASRKPPREEGEGYTF
j_gene: TRBJ2-7; d_gene: NA; abundance: NA; v_gene: TRBV7-8; CDR3nt: TGTGCCAGCAGCTTAGAGGGCCTCACCTACGAGCAGTACTTC; CDR3aa: CASSLEGLTYEQYF
j_gene: TRBJ2-5; d_gene: NA; abundance: NA; v_gene: TRBV5-1; CDR3nt: TGCGCCAGCAGCCACTCCGGGCAGGGAGGCCAAGAGACCCAGTACTTC; CDR3aa: CASSHSGQGGQETQYF
j_gene: TRBJ1-2; d_gene: TRBD1; abundance: NA; v_gene: TRBV24-1; CDR3nt: TGTGCCACCAGTGATCCCGGACAGGGTCAAGGCTATGGCTACACCTTC; CDR3aa: CATSDPGQGQGYGYTF
j_gene: TRBJ1-1; d_gene: NA; abundance: NA; v_gene: TRBV5-4; CDR3nt: TGTGCCAGCAACTCTTCCGCAGGGGTATTGATCTACACTGAAGCTTTCTTT; CDR3aa: CASNSSAGVLIYTEAFF
j_gene: TRBJ2-5; d_gene: TRBD2; abundance: NA; v_gene: TRBV7-3; CDR3nt: TGTGCCAGCAGGACGACTAGCGGGAGAACAGAGACCCAGTACTTC; CDR3aa: CASRTTSGRTETQYF
j_gene: TRBJ1-2; d_gene: NA; abundance: NA; v_gene: TRBV2; CDR3nt: TGTGCCAGCAGTGACGGGGTGTCTAGCTTCGGCTACACCTTC; CDR3aa: CASSDGVSSFGYTF
j_gene: TRBJ1-1; d_gene: NA; abundance: NA; v_gene: TRBV7-9; CDR3nt: TGTGCCAGCAGCTCTGGAAGTGAGGAAGCTTTCTTT; CDR3aa: CASSSGSEEAFF
j_gene: TRBJ2-7; d_gene: TRBD2; abundance: NA; v_gene: TRBV24-1; CDR3nt: TGTGCCACCAGTGATTTTTCTAGCGGGAGGTACGAGCAGTACTTC; CDR3aa: CATSDFSSGRYEQYF
j_gene: TRBJ1-1; d_gene: NA; abundance: few; v_gene: TRBV25-1; CDR3nt: TGTGCCAGCAGTAAAATCAGGGAAGGGGTAGACACTGAAGCTTTCTTT; CDR3aa: CASSKIREGVDTEAFF
j_gene: TRBJ1-1; d_gene: NA; abundance: NA; v_gene: TRBV10-2; CDR3nt: TGCGCCAGCACCCAACAGCAGAACACTGAAGCTTTCTTT; CDR3aa: CASTQQQNTEAFF
j_gene: TRBJ1-2; d_gene: TRBD1; abundance: NA; v_gene: TRBV2; CDR3nt: TGTGCCAGCCGCCGGGACAGGGGCTACACCTTC; CDR3aa: CASRRDRGYTF
j_gene: TRBJ2-7; d_gene: NA; abundance: many; v_gene: TRBV5-4; CDR3nt: TGTGCCAGCAGCCTCGGGGGCAGGCGTGAGCAGTACTTC; CDR3aa: CASSLGGRREQYF
j_gene: TRBJ2-1; d_gene: NA; abundance: NA; v_gene: TRBV19; CDR3nt: TGTGCCAGTAGTGCCGGAAGCTACAATGAGCAGTTCTTC; CDR3aa: CASSAGSYNEQFF
j_gene: TRBJ2-1; d_gene: TRBD2; abundance: many; v_gene: TRBV11-2; CDR3nt: TGTGCCAGCAGCCCCCGGGTTTCCGCGGGAGCTCCTGAGCAGTTCTTC; CDR3aa: CASSPRVSAGAPEQFF
j_gene: TRBJ2-7; d_gene: TRBD2; abundance: NA; v_gene: TRBV11-2; CDR3nt: TGTGCCAGCAGCTTAGTTCTAGCGGGAGGGCGATTGGCCTACGAGCAGTACTTC; CDR3aa: CASSLVLAGGRLAYEQYF
j_gene: TRBJ1-1; d_gene: NA; abundance: NA; v_gene: TRBV6-1; CDR3nt: TGTGCCAGCAGGAGGAGCGGGACACCGGGGACTGAAGCTTTCTTT; CDR3aa: CASRRSGTPGTEAFF
j_gene: TRBJ2-7; d_gene: TRBD1; abundance: NA; v_gene: TRBV19; CDR3nt: TGTGCCAGTAGGGCCGGGACAGGGGGTCGCGAGCAGTACTTC; CDR3aa: CASRAGTGGREQYF
j_gene: TRBJ2-7; d_gene: NA; abundance: many; v_gene: TRBV5-5; CDR3nt: TGTGCCAGCAGCTTCGACGCTAGCTCCTACGAGCAGTACTTC; CDR3aa: CASSFDASSYEQYF
j_gene: TRBJ1-1; d_gene: TRBD1; abundance: NA; v_gene: TRBV18; CDR3nt: TGTGCCAGCTCACCTACCGGACAGGGCATGAACACTGAAGCTTTCTTT; CDR3aa: CASSPTGQGMNTEAFF
j_gene: TRBJ2-1; d_gene: TRBD2; abundance: NA; v_gene: TRBV11-1; CDR3nt: TGTGCCAGCAGCATCGGGACTAGCGGGAGCCGAGAGCAGTTCTTC; CDR3aa: CASSIGTSGSREQFF
j_gene: TRBJ2-7; d_gene: NA; abundance: NA; v_gene: TRBV2; CDR3nt: TGTGCCAGCAGTGAAAGGGGTTCCTACGAGCAGTACTTC; CDR3aa: CASSERGSYEQYF
j_gene: TRBJ2-5; d_gene: NA; abundance: NA; v_gene: TRBV12-3/TRBV12-4; CDR3nt: TGTGCCAGCAGTTTAGAGGTTGTCCAGTACTTC; CDR3aa: CASSLEVVQYF
j_gene: TRBJ2-1; d_gene: TRBD2; abundance: many; v_gene: TRBV7-6; CDR3nt: TGTGCCAGCAGCTTAGTGGGTAGCGGGGGGGCCTTCTACAATGAGCAGTTCTTC; CDR3aa: CASSLVGSGGAFYNEQFF
j_gene: TRBJ1-5; d_gene: NA; abundance: many; v_gene: TRBV20-1; CDR3nt: TGCAGTGCTAACGGACCCGGGGCAGCCCAGCATTTT; CDR3aa: CSANGPGAAQHF
j_gene: TRBJ1-1; d_gene: NA; abundance: NA; v_gene: TRBV7-6; CDR3nt: TGTGCCAGCAGCTTAGACACGAACACTGAAGCTTTCTTT; CDR3aa: CASSLDTNTEAFF
j_gene: TRBJ1-2; d_gene: NA; abundance: NA; v_gene: TRBV24-1; CDR3nt: TGTGCCACCAGTGATCCCAAGGACGGAATGGGAGGTGGCTACACCTTC; CDR3aa: CATSDPKDGMGGGYTF
j_gene: TRBJ1-3; d_gene: NA; abundance: many; v_gene: TRBV19; CDR3nt: TGTGCCAGTAGTACCGGTCCGGGACTCCCGTCCGGAAACACCATATATTTT; CDR3aa: CASSTGPGLPSGNTIYF
j_gene: TRBJ1-4; d_gene: TRBD1; abundance: many; v_gene: TRBV5-4; CDR3nt: TGTGCCAGCAGCTTCCGGGACAGGGCGAGTGAAAAACTGTTTTTT; CDR3aa: CASSFRDRASEKLFF
j_gene: TRBJ1-1; d_gene: NA; abundance: NA; v_gene: TRBV20-1; CDR3nt: TGCAGTGCTAGAGGCCCAGACACAGGACGCACTGAAGCTTTCTTT; CDR3aa: CSARGPDTGRTEAFF
j_gene: TRBJ1-1; d_gene: NA; abundance: many; v_gene: TRBV10-2; CDR3nt: TGCGCCAGCAGTCAACAGGCAACTGAAGCTTTCTTT; CDR3aa: CASSQQATEAFF
j_gene: TRBJ2-2; d_gene: NA; abundance: NA; v_gene: TRBV10-3; CDR3nt: TGTGCCATCAGTGAGTCGCCAGGGGGGACCGGGGAGCTGTTTTTT; CDR3aa: CAISESPGGTGELFF
j_gene: TRBJ2-7; d_gene: NA; abundance: many; v_gene: TRBV7-8; CDR3nt: TGTGCCAGCAGCTTAGCGTGGAGTTACGAGCAGTACTTC; CDR3aa: CASSLAWSYEQYF
j_gene: TRBJ2-3; d_gene: TRBD2; abundance: many; v_gene: TRBV9; CDR3nt: TGTGCCAGCAGCGAGCCCCAAGCGGGGGGCACAGATACGCAGTATTTT; CDR3aa: CASSEPQAGGTDTQYF
j_gene: TRBJ2-1; d_gene: NA; abundance: NA; v_gene: TRBV11-1; CDR3nt: TGTGCCAGCAGCTTATCGACTCGACCGGGGGCTGAGCAGTTCTTC; CDR3aa: CASSLSTRPGAEQFF
j_gene: TRBJ1-2; d_gene: TRBD1; abundance: many; v_gene: TRBV24-1; CDR3nt: TGTGCCACCAGTGATGCAAGACAGGGGTATGGCTACACCTTC; CDR3aa: CATSDARQGYGYTF
j_gene: TRBJ2-7; d_gene: TRBD1; abundance: NA; v_gene: TRBV20-1; CDR3nt: TGCAGTGCTATTCCCGGGACAGGCGTCTCCTACGAGCAGTACTTC; CDR3aa: CSAIPGTGVSYEQYF